This TCR beta chain was observed in a study of identical twins. V lost 9 bases, J lost 8 bases, and 8 bases lay in between. The CDR3 covers 10 residues. CDR1 and CDR2 from the germline V gene are MGHDK and SYGVNS. Via MiXCR, TCRdb re-called the 5' RACE reads, giving one row per CDR3 protein. The sample has some 500,000 distinct CDR3 sequences, 9.6% seen once. These data also formed part of another study, on yellow fever vaccine responses in identical twins.

V and J are TRBV25-1 and TRBJ2-1, with D unclear. Specimen: PBMCs. The receptor was derived from a woman in her late teens or twenties in good health. CDR3 amino acids: CARSRDEQFF. The CDR3 bases are TGTGCCAGATCCCGCGATGAGCAGTTCTTC. Together with reference TRBV25-1 and TRBJ2-1, the CDR3 gives the full variable domain: EADIYQTPRYLVIGTGKKITLECSQTMGHDKMYWYQQDPGMELHLIHYSYGVNSTEKGDLSSESTVSRIRTEHFPLTLESARPSHTSQYLCARSRDEQFFGPGTRLTVL.